This T cell receptor (beta chain) was sequenced for a study of T cell responses to AZD1222 COVID-19 vaccine. Study-wide results and caveats: Only five to seven AZD1222 recipients tested seropositive at baseline. Unmutated variant regions are reportedly targeted by nearly half of spike-specific TCRs. Repertoires in all cases were sampled only once the peak T cell response had passed. Regions 160-218 and 743-854 dominated among vaccine-associated CD4 TCRs spanning spike.

Some clones are missing from TCRdb's copy, which holds only in-frame ones; the method was immunoSEQ multiplex PCR. Of 95,000 to 150,000 clones listed, 80% to 90% are singletons. The V end lost 2 bases, the J end lost 4 bases, and 9 bases lay between the germline ends. CDR3 length: 14 amino acids. The V gene's germline CDR1 is KGHSH and CDR2 LQKENI. A remark on this clone: Antigen unknown.

The sample was peripheral blood, taken on day 0 of AZD1222 vaccination. The sequence derives from an adult in good health. This chain joins TRBV18 and TRBJ1-3; D is unclear. CDR3 amino acids: CASSPRDDGNTIYF. The CDR3 bases are TGTGCCAGCTCACCAAGGGATGACGGAAACACCATATATTTT.